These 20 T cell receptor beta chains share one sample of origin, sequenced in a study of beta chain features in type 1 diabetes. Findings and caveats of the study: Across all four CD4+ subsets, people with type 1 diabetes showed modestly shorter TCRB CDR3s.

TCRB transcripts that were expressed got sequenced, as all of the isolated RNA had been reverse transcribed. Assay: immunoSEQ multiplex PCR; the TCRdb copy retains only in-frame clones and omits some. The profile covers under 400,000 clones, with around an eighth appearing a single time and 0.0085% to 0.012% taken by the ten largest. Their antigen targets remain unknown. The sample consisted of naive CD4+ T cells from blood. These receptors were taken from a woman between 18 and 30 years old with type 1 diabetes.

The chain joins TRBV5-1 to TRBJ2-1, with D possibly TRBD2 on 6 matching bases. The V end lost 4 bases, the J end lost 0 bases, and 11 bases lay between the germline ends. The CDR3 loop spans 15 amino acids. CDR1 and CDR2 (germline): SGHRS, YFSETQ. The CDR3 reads CASSPDGSSYNEQFF. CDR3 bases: TGCGCCAGCAGCCCGGACGGGAGCTCCTACAATGAGCAGTTCTTC.

In DNA form, the CDR3 reads TGTGCCAGCAGCCAAGATTTCCTATCGGACATCACAGATACGCAGTATTTT. Translating it yields CASSQDFLSDITDTQYF. The chain recombines TRBV14 with TRBJ2-3; D might be TRBD1 (5 bases). V was clipped by 0 bases and J by 2 bases, with 15 bases between them. CDR1 and CDR2 (germline): SGHDN, FVKESK. The CDR3 totals 17 residues. The full variable domain, with the rest looked up from reference TRBV14 and TRBJ2-3, is EAGVTQFPSHSVIEKGQTVTLRCDPISGHDNLYWYRRVMGKEIKFLLHFVKESKQDESGMPNNRFLAERTGGTYSTLKVQPAELEDSGVYFCASSQDFLSDITDTQYFGPGTRLTVL.

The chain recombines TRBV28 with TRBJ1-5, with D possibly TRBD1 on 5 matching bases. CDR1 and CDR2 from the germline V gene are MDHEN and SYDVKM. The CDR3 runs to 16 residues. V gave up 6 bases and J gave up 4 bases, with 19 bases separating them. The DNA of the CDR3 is TGTGCCAGCAGCATCACCGGGGGAGCTGGGAATCAGCCCCAGCATTTT. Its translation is CASSITGGAGNQPQHF.

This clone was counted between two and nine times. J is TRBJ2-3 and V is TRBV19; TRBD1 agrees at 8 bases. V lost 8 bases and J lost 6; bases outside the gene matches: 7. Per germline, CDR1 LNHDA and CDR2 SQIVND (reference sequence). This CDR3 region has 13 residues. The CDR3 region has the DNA TGTGCCAGTTGCAGGGGGCAGGGGGATACGCAGTATTTT. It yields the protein CASCRGQGDTQYF.

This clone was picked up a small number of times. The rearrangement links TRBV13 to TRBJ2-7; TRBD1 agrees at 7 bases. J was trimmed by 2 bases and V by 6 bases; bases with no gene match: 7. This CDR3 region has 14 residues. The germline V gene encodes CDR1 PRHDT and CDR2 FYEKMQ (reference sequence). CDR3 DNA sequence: TGTGCCAGCAGGCGTTCCGGGACAGCCTACGAGCAGTACTTC. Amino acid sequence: CASRRSGTAYEQYF. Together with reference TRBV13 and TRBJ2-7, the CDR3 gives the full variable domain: AAGVIQSPRHLIKEKRETATLKCYPIPRHDTVYWYQQGPGQDPQFLISFYEKMQSDKGSIPDRFSAQQFSDYHSELNMSSLELGDSALYFCASRRSGTAYEQYFGPGTRLTVT.

CDR3: CASSPSDRGSQPQHF. As DNA, the CDR3 is TGTGCCAGCTCACCATCTGACCGGGGATCTCAGCCCCAGCATTTT. The V and J genes are TRBV18 and TRBJ1-5; D ambiguous. Trimming removed 2 bases from V and 6 bases from J, with 14 bases in between. This CDR3 comprises 15 residues. Germline assignment: CDR1 KGHSH and CDR2 LQKENI.

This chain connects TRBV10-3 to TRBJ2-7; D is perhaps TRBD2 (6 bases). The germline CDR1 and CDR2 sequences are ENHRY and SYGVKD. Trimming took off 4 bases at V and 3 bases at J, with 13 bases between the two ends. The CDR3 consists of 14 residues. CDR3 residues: CAISAGSGYYEQYF. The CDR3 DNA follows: TGTGCCATCAGTGCCGGTAGCGGTTACTACGAGCAGTACTTC.

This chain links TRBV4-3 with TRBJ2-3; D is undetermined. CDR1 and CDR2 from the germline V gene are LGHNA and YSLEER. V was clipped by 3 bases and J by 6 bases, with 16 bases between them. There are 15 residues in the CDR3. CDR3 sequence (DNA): TGCGCCAGCAGCCACACTCACTTAATGTCGGATACGCAGTATTTT. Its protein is CASSHTHLMSDTQYF.

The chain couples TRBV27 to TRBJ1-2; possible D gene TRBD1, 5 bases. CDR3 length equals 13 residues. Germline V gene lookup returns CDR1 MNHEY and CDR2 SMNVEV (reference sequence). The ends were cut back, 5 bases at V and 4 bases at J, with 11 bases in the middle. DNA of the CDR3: TGTGCCAGCAGTCAGGACATGGTCTATGGCTACACCTTC. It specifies CASSQDMVYGYTF.

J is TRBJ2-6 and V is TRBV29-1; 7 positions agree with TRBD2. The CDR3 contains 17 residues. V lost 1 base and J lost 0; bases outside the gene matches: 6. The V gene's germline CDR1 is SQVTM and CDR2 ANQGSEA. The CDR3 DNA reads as TGCAGCGTTGAAGGCCGGGGCGGGGGCTCTGGGGCCAACGTCCTGACTTTC. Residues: CSVEGRGGGSGANVLTF.

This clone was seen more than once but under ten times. The CDR3 nucleotides are TGCAGCGTTGTGATCCAGGGGGCGCGGGGCACTGAAGCTTTCTTT. This codes for CSVVIQGARGTEAFF. The chain employs TRBV29-1 and TRBJ1-1; 8 nucleotides align to TRBD1. The CDR3 is made up of 15 amino acids. Germline V gene lookup returns CDR1 SQVTM and CDR2 ANQGSEA. V shed 4 bases and J 4 bases; nucleotides not matched to a gene: 11.

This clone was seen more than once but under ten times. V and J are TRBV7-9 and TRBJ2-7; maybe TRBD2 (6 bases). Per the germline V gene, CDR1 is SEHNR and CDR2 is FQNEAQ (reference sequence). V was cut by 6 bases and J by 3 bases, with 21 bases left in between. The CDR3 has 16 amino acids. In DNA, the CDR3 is TGTGCCAGCAGTTACAGCCGAACTAGCTCCCTCTACGAGCAGTACTTC. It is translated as CASSYSRTSSLYEQYF.

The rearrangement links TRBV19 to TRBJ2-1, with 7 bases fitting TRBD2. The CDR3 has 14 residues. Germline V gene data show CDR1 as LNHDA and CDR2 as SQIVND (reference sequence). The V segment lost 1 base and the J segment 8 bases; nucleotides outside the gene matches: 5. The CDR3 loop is CASSIVEREYEQFF. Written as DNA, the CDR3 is TGTGCCAGTAGTATAGTGGAGCGGGAATATGAGCAGTTCTTC. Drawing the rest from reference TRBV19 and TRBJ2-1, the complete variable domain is DGGITQSPKYLFRKEGQNVTLSCEQNLNHDAMYWYRQDPGQGLRLIYYSQIVNDFQKGDIAEGYSVSREKKESFPLTVTSAQKNPTAFYLCASSIVEREYEQFFGPGTRLTVL.

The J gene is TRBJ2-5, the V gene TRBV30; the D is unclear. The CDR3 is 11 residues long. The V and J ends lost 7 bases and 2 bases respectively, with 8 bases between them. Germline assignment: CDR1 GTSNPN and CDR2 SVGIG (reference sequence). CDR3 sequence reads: CALQQQETQYF. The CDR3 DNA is TGTGCCTTACAGCAGCAAGAGACCCAGTACTTC.

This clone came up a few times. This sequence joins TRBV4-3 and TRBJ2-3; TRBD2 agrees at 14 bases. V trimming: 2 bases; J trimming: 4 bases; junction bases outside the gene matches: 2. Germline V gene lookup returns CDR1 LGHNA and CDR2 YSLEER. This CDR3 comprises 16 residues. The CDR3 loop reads CASSQPTSGRADTQYF. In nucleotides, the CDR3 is TGCGCCAGCAGCCAACCGACTAGCGGGAGGGCAGATACGCAGTATTTT.

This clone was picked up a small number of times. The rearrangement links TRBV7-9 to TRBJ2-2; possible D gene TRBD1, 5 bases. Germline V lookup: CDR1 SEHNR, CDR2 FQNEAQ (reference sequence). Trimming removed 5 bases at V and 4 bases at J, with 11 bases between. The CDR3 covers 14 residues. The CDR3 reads CASSLDIATGELFF. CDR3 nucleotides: TGTGCCAGCAGCCTGGACATAGCCACCGGGGAGCTGTTTTTT.

The CDR3 protein is CASSLEGSGYSYEQYF. CDR3 sequence (DNA): TGTGCCAGCAGCTTGGAAGGGAGCGGATACTCCTACGAGCAGTACTTC. The V gene is TRBV5-6, the J gene TRBJ2-7, with D maybe TRBD2 (5 bases). The germline V and J ends were trimmed by 0 bases and 0 bases, with 13 bases remaining between them. The CDR3 is 16 residues long. Per the germline V gene, CDR1 is SGHDT and CDR2 is YYEEEE.

For the CDR3, the DNA is TGTGCCAGCACTAGCGGTTTCTACGAGCAGTACTTC. This codes for CASTSGFYEQYF. V usage is TRBV2 and J usage is TRBJ2-7, with 7 positions matching TRBD2. CDR1 SNHLY and CDR2 FYNNEI come from the germline V gene. The CDR3 loop spans 12 amino acids. Losses at the gene ends were 7 bases for V and 3 bases for J; bases not matched to a gene: 3.

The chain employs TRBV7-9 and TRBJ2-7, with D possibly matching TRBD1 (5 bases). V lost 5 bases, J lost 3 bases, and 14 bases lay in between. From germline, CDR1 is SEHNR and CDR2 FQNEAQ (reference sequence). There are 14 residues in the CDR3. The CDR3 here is CASSRSGKGYEQYF. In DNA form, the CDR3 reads TGTGCCAGCAGCCGTTCAGGGAAGGGCTACGAGCAGTACTTC.

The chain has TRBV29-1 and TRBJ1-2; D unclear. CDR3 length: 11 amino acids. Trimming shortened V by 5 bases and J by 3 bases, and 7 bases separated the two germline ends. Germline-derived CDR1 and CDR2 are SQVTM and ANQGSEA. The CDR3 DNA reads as TGCAGCGTTTTAGCCTACTATGGCTACACCTTC. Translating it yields CSVLAYYGYTF.